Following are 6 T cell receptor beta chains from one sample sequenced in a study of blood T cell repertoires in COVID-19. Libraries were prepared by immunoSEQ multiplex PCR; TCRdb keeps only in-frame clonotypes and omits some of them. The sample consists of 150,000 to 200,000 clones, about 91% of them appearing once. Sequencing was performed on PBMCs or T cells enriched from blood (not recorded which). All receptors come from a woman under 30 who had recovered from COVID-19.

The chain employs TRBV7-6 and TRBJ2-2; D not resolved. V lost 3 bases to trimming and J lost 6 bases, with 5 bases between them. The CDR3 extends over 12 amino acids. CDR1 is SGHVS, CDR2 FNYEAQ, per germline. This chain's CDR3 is CASSFGAGELFF. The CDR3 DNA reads TGTGCCAGCAGCTTCGGAGCCGGGGAGCTGTTTTTT.

As DNA, the CDR3 is TGTGCCAGCAGCTTAGAGGGGCTAAACGAAGAGCAGTTCTTC. Its translation is CASSLEGLNEEQFF. This chain uses TRBV7-8 with TRBJ2-1; D perhaps matches TRBD1 (5 bases). Germline values: CDR1 SGHVS, CDR2 FQNEAQ. Trimming pared 1 base from V and 10 bases from J, leaving 14 bases between. This CDR3 is built from 14 residues.

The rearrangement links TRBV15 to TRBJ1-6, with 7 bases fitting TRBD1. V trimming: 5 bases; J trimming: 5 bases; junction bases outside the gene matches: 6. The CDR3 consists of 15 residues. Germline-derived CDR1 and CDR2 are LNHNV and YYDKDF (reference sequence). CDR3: CATSPTTGHNSPLHF. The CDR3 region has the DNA TGTGCCACCAGCCCCACGACAGGGCATAATTCACCCCTCCACTTT.

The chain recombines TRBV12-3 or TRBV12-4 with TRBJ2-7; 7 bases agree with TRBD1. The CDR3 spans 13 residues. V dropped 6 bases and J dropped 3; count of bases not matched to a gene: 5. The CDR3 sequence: CASSYHRGYEQYF. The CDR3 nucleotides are TGTGCCAGCAGCTACCACAGGGGCTACGAGCAGTACTTC.

CDR3 in DNA: TGCGCCAGCAGCCGTGGACAGGGAAACTACGAGCAGTACTTC. It specifies CASSRGQGNYEQYF. V is TRBV5-1 and J is TRBJ2-7, with 8 bases identical to TRBD1. Trimming took 4 bases from V and 3 from J; bases not matched to a gene: 6. Germline V gene sequence: CDR1 SGHRS, CDR2 YFSETQ. CDR3 length: 14 amino acids.

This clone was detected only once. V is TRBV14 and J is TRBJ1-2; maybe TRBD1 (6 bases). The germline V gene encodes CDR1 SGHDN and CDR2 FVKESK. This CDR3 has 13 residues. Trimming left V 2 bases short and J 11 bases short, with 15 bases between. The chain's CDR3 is CASSQNRAIGYTF. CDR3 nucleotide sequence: TGTGCCAGCAGCCAAAACAGGGCTATTGGATACACCTTC.